Below, 18 T cell receptor beta chains from the same sample are listed, as sequenced in a study of Graves' ophthalmopathy and Graves' hyperthyroidism. Investigators amplified TCR beta CDR3 regions from RNA transcripts. The authors performed first-round RT-PCR with HTBI primers and then a second-round multiplex PCR. TCRdb processed the multiplex PCR reads anew with MiXCR; each CDR3 protein has one entry. The data contain roughly 1.1 million distinct CDR3 sequences, 35% to 40% of them singletons. Specimen: peripheral blood or thyroid tissue (not recorded which). The source is an adult man with Graves' hyperthyroidism.

The chain couples TRBV7-2 to TRBJ1-2, with TRBD1 identical over 12 bases. Germline CDR1 is SGHTA and CDR2 is FQGNSA. Trimming cost V 5 bases and J 6 bases; bases outside gene matches: 7. CDR3 length: 15 residues. Here the CDR3 DNA reads TGTGCCAGCAGCGAACCGGGACAGGGGGCGAATGGCTACACCTTC. Encoded protein: CASSEPGQGANGYTF.

This clonotype has ten or more counts. The chain carries TRBV9 and TRBJ1-1; D remains ambiguous. CDR3 size: 13 residues. Trimming shortened V by 2 bases and J by 4 bases, and 9 bases separated the two germline ends. Germline CDR1 reads SGDLS; CDR2 reads YYNGEE. The CDR3: CASSVSGGTEAFF. CDR3 in DNA: TGTGCCAGCAGCGTTTCGGGCGGCACTGAAGCTTTCTTT. Looking up the rest from reference TRBV9 and TRBJ1-1 gives the full variable domain: DSGVTQTPKHLITATGQRVTLRCSPRSGDLSVYWYQQSLDQGLQFLIQYYNGEERAKGNILERFSAQQFPDLHSELNLSSLELGDSALYFCASSVSGGTEAFFGQGTRLTVV.

The genes are TRBV30 and TRBJ1-2; 7 nucleotides align to TRBD1. CDR3 size: 12 residues. J was trimmed by 3 bases and V by 7 bases; bases with no gene match: 5. Germline V CDR1 and CDR2: GTSNPN, SVGIG (reference sequence). Here the CDR3 reads CALQGTDYGYTF. DNA of the CDR3: TGTGCCTTACAAGGGACAGACTATGGCTACACCTTC.

This clonotype was found many times. The rearrangement uses TRBV19 and TRBJ1-5; D perhaps matches TRBD1 (5 bases). There are 15 residues in the CDR3. V shed 3 bases and J shed 7 bases, with 16 bases lying between them. Germline CDR1 is LNHDA and CDR2 is SQIVND (reference sequence). CDR3 protein: CASSIVRDGGQPQHF. In DNA form, the CDR3 reads TGTGCCAGTAGTATTGTCAGGGATGGTGGACAGCCCCAGCATTTT.

The rearrangement links TRBV30 to TRBJ1-3; D is unclear. This CDR3 is 14 amino acids long. Per germline, CDR1 GTSNPN and CDR2 SVGIG (reference sequence). Trimming cost V 2 bases and J 7 bases, with 15 bases left between them. This chain's CDR3 is CAWSPPRPPNTIYF. In DNA, the CDR3 is TGTGCCTGGAGTCCTCCGAGGCCGCCGAACACCATATATTTT.

There are a few counts of this clonotype. The CDR3 nucleotides are TGTGCCAGCAGTGAGGGGAGCGGGAGGGAGTACTTC. It encodes CASSEGSGREYF. J is TRBJ2-5 and V is TRBV6-1; 10 bases match TRBD2. Germline V gives CDR1 MNHNS, CDR2 SASEGT. Trimming took 3 bases from V and 12 from J; bases not matched to a gene: 4. This CDR3 comprises 12 residues.

This clonotype was seen a few times. A much larger clone differs from this one at a single base, so this may be a read error. This chain connects TRBV7-8 to TRBJ1-2, with D possibly TRBD1 on 5 matching bases. This CDR3 has 13 residues. CDR1 and CDR2 (germline): SGHVS, FQNEAQ. The CDR3 sequence: CAGSRGRDYGYTF. The DNA for the CDR3 is TGTGCCGGCAGCCGGGGGAGGGACTATGGCTACACCTTC.

The rearrangement uses TRBV15 and TRBJ2-7; 7 bases agree with TRBD2. The CDR3 extends over 15 amino acids. V dropped 1 base and J dropped 1; count of bases not matched to a gene: 4. In germline, CDR1 is LNHNV, CDR2 YYDKDF (reference sequence). CDR3 region: CATSRAASGSYEQYF. The DNA of the CDR3 is TGTGCCACCAGCAGAGCGGCTAGCGGTTCCTACGAGCAGTACTTC.

This clonotype was counted ten times or more. The chain recombines TRBV5-1 with TRBJ2-7; 9 bases align to TRBD2. Germline V gives CDR1 SGHRS, CDR2 YFSETQ. This CDR3 comprises 16 residues. Losses at the gene ends were 3 bases for V and 2 bases for J; bases not matched to a gene: 9. The CDR3 protein is CASSSRIAGETYEQYF. The CDR3 DNA reads TGCGCCAGCAGCTCTAGGATAGCGGGGGAGACCTACGAGCAGTACTTC. The whole variable domain, remainder taken from reference TRBV5-1 and TRBJ2-7, is KAGVTQTPRYLIKTRGQQVTLSCSPISGHRSVSWYQQTPGQGLQFLFEYFSETQRNKGNFPGRFSGRQFSNSRSEMNVSTLELGDSALYLCASSSRIAGETYEQYFGPGTRLTVT.

This clonotype has at least ten counts. J is TRBJ2-5 and V is TRBV5-1; D not resolved. There are 16 residues in the CDR3. CDR1 is SGHRS and CDR2 is YFSETQ in the germline V gene. Trimming took 0 bases from V and 2 from J, leaving 14 bases between them. The CDR3 here is CASSLGLVGPQETQYF. The CDR3, as DNA: TGCGCCAGCAGCTTGGGCCTAGTTGGCCCACAAGAGACCCAGTACTTC.

The V call is TRBV20-1, the J call TRBJ1-6; a weak D match, TRBD1 (5 bases). Per germline, CDR1 DFQATT and CDR2 SNEGSKA (reference sequence). Trimming removed 5 bases from V and 4 bases from J, with 9 bases in between. The CDR3 contains 13 residues. The CDR3 nucleotides read TGCAGTGCTGGGGGACTTTATAATTCACCCCTCCACTTT. It encodes CSAGGLYNSPLHF.

This rearrangement joins TRBV20-1 to TRBJ2-5, with 11 nucleotides matching TRBD2. Germline CDR1 DFQATT, CDR2 SNEGSKA (reference sequence). V trimming: 2 bases; J trimming: 2 bases; junction bases outside the gene matches: 7. CDR3 size: 16 residues. In DNA, the CDR3 is TGCAGTGCTAGATATCTAGCGGGGGGAAGACAAGAGACCCAGTACTTC. It translates to CSARYLAGGRQETQYF.

This clonotype was seen many times. The V and J genes are TRBV13 and TRBJ1-1; 7 bases fit TRBD1. Germline V lookup: CDR1 PRHDT, CDR2 FYEKMQ (reference sequence). The CDR3 is 15 residues long. The junction had 6 bases not matched to a gene; V was cut back by 5 bases and J by 0 bases. The CDR3 spells CASSTLGQVNTEAFF. The CDR3 DNA sequence: TGTGCCAGCAGCACCCTAGGACAGGTGAACACTGAAGCTTTCTTT.

J is TRBJ1-5 and V is TRBV9, with a weak D call TRBD1 (5 bases). The CDR3 has 13 amino acids. V lost 7 bases to trimming and J lost 10 bases, with 18 bases between them. The germline V gene encodes CDR1 SGDLS and CDR2 YYNGEE. CDR3 sequence: CASAQGSTQPQHF. DNA for the CDR3: TGTGCCAGCGCGCAGGGTAGCACTCAACCCCAGCATTTT.

The rearrangement links TRBV4-1 to TRBJ2-7; possibly TRBD1 or TRBD2 for D (5 bases each). V was cut by 1 base and J by 2 bases, with 9 bases left in between. The CDR3 is 14 residues long. From germline, CDR1 is MGHRA and CDR2 YSYEKL. CDR3 nucleotides: TGCGCCAGCAGCCAAGTCGGGGCTACCTACGAGCAGTACTTC. Its translation: CASSQVGATYEQYF.

In regard to this clonotype: The germline gene is not matched at one end of the junction; a read error may be the cause. The genes are TRBV7-9 and TRBJ2-2; tentatively, D is TRBD1 or TRBD2 (5 bases each). The CDR3 is 17 residues long. Per germline, CDR1 SEHNR and CDR2 FQNEAQ (reference sequence). CDR3 in DNA: TGCGCCAGCAGCCGAGACGGGGCAAGGTATAGCACCGGGGAGCTGTTTTTT. It specifies CASSRDGARYSTGELFF.

V usage is TRBV2 and J usage is TRBJ1-6; tentatively, D is TRBD1 (6 bases). Germline V gene sequence: CDR1 SNHLY, CDR2 FYNNEI. The CDR3 consists of 14 residues. Trimming removed 6 bases at V and 10 bases at J, with 16 bases between. The CDR3 reads CASRADSHSSPLHF. The CDR3 DNA follows: TGTGCCAGCAGGGCGGACAGCCATTCCTCACCCCTCCACTTT.

This chain connects TRBV25-1 to TRBJ2-2, with TRBD1 matching 7 bases. J lost 3 bases, V lost 8 bases, and 6 bases had no gene match. The germline CDR1 and CDR2 sequences are MGHDK and SYGVNS. The CDR3 loop spans 14 amino acids. DNA of the CDR3: TGTGCCAGCCGGGACAGAGTGGACACCGGGGAGCTGTTTTTT. It encodes CASRDRVDTGELFF.